The next 2 T cell receptor beta chains were all read from a single sample in a study of blood T cell repertoires in COVID-19. Generated by immunoSEQ multiplex PCR, the TCRdb table keeps only in-frame clones and is missing some. Here the sample spans approximately 320,000 clones, roughly 89% being singletons. The sample consisted of peripheral blood. Receptors were obtained from a woman between 25 and 40 years old with COVID-19, enrolled during active disease.

The chain uses TRBV3-1 (or the pseudogene TRBV3-2) and TRBJ2-3; tentative D call: TRBD2 (6 bases). Between the trimmed V and J ends, which lost 1 base and 14 bases, there was a span of 16 bases. The CDR3 has 13 residues. Germline values: CDR1 LGHDT, CDR2 YNNKEL (reference sequence). CDR3 DNA sequence: TGTGCCAGCAGCCAAGGAAGGGACTTCCGCGCGTATTTT. It is translated as CASSQGRDFRAYF.

J is TRBJ1-1 and V is TRBV5-1, with TRBD1 as a possible D gene (6 bases). Trimming left V 4 bases short and J 4 bases short, with 14 bases between. Germline CDR1 is SGHRS and CDR2 is YFSETQ. This CDR3 is 14 amino acids long. CDR3 in amino acids: CASSRTGLVTEAFF. CDR3 nucleotides: TGCGCCAGCAGCAGAACAGGGTTGGTCACTGAAGCTTTCTTT.